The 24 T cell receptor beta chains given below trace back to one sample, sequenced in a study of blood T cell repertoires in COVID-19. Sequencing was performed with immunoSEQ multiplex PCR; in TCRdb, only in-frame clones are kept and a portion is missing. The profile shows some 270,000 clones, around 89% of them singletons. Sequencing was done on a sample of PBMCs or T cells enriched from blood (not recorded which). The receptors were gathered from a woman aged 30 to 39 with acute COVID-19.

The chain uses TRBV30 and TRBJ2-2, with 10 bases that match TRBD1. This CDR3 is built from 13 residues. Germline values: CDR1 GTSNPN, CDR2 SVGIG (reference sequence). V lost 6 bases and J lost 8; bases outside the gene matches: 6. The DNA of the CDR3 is TGTGCCTGCGGGGGACAGGGGACTGGGGAGCTGTTTTTT. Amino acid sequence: CACGGQGTGELFF.

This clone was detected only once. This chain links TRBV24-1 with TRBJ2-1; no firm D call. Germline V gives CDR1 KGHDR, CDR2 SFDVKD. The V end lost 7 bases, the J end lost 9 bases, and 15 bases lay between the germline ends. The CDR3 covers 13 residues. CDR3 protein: CATRLTANGEQFF. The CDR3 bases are TGTGCCACCAGACTAACGGCCAATGGTGAGCAGTTCTTC.

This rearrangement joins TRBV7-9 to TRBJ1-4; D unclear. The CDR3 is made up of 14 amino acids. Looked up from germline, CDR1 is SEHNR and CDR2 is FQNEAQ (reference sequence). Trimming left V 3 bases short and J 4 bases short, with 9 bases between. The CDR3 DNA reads TGTGCCAGCAGCTTGCGTGATAGTAATGAAAAACTGTTTTTT. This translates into CASSLRDSNEKLFF. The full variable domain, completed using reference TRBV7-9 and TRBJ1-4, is DTGVSQNPRHKITKRGQNVTFRCDPISEHNRLYWYRQTLGQGPEFLTYFQNEAQLEKSRLLSDRFSAERPKGSFSTLEIQRTEQGDSAMYLCASSLRDSNEKLFFGSGTQLSVL.

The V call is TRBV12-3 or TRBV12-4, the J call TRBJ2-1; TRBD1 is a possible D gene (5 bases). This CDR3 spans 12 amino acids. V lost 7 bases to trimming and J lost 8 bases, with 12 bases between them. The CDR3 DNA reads TGTGCCAGCACCCTTCAGGGTTATGAGCAGTTCTTC. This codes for CASTLQGYEQFF.

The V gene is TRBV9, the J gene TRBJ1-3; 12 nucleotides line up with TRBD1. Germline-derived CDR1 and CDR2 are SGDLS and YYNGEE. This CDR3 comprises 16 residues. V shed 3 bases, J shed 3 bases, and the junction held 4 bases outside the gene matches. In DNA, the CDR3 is TGTGCCAGCAGCGCGGGACAGGGGGCATATGGAAACACCATATATTTT. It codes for CASSAGQGAYGNTIYF.

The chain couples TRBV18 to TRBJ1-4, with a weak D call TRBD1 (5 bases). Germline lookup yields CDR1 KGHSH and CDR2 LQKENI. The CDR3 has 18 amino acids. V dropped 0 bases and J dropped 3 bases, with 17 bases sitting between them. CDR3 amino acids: CASSPPLQGGRANEKLFF. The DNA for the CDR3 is TGTGCCAGCTCACCACCGCTCCAGGGTGGGCGAGCTAATGAAAAACTGTTTTTT.

The CDR3 is CASSQLGGYNEQFF. The CDR3 bases are TGTGCCAGCAGCCAGCTCGGGGGGTACAATGAGCAGTTCTTC. The chain employs TRBV14 and TRBJ2-1; 7 nucleotides agree with TRBD2. Germline loops: CDR1 SGHDN, CDR2 FVKESK. CDR3 size: 14 residues. Trimming cost V 3 bases and J 4 bases; bases outside gene matches: 3.

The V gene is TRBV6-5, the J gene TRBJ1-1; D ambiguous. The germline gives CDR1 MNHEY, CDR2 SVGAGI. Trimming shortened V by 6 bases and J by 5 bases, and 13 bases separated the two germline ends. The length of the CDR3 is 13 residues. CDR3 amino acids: CASSLGRETEAFF. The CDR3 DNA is TGTGCCAGCAGCCTCGGCCGGGAGACTGAAGCTTTCTTT.

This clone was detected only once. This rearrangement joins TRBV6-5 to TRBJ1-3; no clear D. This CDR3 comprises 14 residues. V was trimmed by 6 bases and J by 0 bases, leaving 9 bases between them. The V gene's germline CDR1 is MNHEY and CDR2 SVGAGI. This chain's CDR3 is CASSDGSSGNTIYF. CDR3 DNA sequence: TGTGCCAGCAGCGATGGTAGCTCTGGAAACACCATATATTTT.

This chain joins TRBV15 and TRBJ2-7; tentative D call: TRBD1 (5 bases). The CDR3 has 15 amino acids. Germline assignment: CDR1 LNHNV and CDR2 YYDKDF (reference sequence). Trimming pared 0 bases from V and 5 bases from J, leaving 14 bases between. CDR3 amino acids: CATSRDHTGTDEQYF. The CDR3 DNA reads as TGTGCCACCAGCAGAGATCACACAGGAACTGACGAGCAGTACTTC.

CDR3 sequence (DNA): TGTGCCAGCAGCTTAGGAGGGACTCGGAGTCAGCCCCAGCATTTT. Encoded protein: CASSLGGTRSQPQHF. V is TRBV13 and J is TRBJ1-5; possible D gene TRBD1, 5 bases. V gave up 0 bases and J gave up 6 bases, with 12 bases separating them. The germline gives CDR1 PRHDT, CDR2 FYEKMQ (reference sequence). This CDR3 spans 15 amino acids.

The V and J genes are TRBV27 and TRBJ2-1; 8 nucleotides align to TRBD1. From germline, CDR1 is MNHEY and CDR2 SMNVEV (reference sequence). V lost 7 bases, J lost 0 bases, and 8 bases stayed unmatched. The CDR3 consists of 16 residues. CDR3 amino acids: CASTDRGFASYNEQFF. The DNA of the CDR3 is TGTGCCAGCACCGACAGGGGATTTGCCTCCTACAATGAGCAGTTCTTC.

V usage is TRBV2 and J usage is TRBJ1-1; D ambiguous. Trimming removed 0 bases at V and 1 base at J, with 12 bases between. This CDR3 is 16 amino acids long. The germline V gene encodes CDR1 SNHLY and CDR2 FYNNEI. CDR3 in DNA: TGTGCCAGCAGTGAAGCGCTAGGAGGGAGGAACACTGAAGCTTTCTTT. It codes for CASSEALGGRNTEAFF.

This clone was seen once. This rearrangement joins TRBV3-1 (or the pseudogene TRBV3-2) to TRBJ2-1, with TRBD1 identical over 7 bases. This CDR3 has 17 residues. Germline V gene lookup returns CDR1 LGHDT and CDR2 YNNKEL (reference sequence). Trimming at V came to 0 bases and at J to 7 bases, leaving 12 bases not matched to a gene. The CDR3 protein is CASSQDLSGGRGNEQFF. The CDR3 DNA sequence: TGTGCCAGCAGCCAAGATCTATCAGGTGGCAGGGGGAATGAGCAGTTCTTC.

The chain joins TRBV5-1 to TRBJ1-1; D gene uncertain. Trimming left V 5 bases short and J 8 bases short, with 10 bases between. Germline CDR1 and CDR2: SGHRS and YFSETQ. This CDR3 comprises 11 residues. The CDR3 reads CASSLAREAFF. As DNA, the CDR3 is TGCGCCAGCAGTCTCGCCCGGGAAGCTTTCTTT.

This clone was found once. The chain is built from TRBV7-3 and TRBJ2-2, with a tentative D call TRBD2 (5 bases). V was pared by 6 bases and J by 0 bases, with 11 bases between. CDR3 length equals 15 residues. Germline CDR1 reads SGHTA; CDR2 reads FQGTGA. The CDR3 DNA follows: TGTGCCAGCAGGAGCGGTCACGCGAACACCGGGGAGCTGTTTTTT. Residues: CASRSGHANTGELFF.

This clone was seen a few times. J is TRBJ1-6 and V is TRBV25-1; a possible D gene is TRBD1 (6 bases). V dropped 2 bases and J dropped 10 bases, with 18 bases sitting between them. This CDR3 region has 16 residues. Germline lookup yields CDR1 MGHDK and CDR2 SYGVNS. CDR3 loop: CASSEPDQGRGSPLHF. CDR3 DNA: TGTGCCAGCAGTGAACCAGACCAGGGGAGGGGATCACCCCTCCACTTT.

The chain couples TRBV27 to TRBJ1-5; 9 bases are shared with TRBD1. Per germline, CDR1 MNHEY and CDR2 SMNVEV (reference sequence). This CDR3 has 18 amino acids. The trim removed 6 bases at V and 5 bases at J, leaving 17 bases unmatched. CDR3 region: CASSATGGAVLFDQPQHF. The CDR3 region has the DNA TGTGCCAGCAGCGCAACAGGGGGCGCGGTTTTATTCGATCAGCCCCAGCATTTT.

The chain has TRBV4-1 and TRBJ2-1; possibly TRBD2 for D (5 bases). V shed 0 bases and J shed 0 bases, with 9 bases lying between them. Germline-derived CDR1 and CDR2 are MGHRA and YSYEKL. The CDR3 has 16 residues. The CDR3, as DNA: TGCGCCAGCAGCCAAGATAGGAGCGGCTCCTACAATGAGCAGTTCTTC. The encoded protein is CASSQDRSGSYNEQFF.

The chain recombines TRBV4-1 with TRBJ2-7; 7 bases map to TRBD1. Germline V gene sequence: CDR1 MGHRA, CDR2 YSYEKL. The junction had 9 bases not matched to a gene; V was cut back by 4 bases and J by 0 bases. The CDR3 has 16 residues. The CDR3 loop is CASSPPLGGASYEQYF. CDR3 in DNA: TGCGCCAGCAGCCCCCCCCTAGGGGGCGCCTCCTACGAGCAGTACTTC.

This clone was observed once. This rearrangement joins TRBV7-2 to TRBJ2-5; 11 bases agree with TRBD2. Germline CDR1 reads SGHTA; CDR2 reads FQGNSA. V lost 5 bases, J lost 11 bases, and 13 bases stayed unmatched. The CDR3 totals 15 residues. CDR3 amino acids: CASSPFRLAGTTQYF. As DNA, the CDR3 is TGTGCCAGCAGCCCTTTTCGACTAGCGGGGACCACTCAGTACTTC.

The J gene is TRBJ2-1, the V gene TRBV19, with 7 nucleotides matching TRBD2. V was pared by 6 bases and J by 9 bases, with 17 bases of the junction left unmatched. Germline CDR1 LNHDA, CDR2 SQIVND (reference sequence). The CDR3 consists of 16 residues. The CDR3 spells CASSKVGEGLWSEQFF. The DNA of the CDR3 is TGTGCCAGTAGCAAGGTCGGGGAGGGCCTCTGGTCTGAGCAGTTCTTC.

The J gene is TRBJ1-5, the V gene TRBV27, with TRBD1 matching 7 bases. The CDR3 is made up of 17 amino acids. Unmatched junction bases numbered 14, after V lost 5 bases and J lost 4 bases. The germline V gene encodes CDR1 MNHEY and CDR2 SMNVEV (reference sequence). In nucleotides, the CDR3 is TGTGCCAGCAGTGAGGGTCATTGGGGACAGCAAAATCAGCCCCAGCATTTT. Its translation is CASSEGHWGQQNQPQHF.

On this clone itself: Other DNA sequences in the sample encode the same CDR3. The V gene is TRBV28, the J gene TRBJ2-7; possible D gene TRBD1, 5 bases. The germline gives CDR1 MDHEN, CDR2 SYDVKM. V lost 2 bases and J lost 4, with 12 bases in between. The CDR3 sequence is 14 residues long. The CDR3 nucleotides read TGTGCCAGCAGTTTACCAGGGTTGGGGTACGAGCAGTACTTC. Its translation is CASSLPGLGYEQYF.